Given below is one TCR beta chain in context. No antigen is known for it. Per-nucleotide qualities are absent, and no much larger clonotype sits a single base away. The sample originates from a study of blood T cell repertoires in COVID-19 (dated by TCRdb to 2019 to 2021). Broadly, across the study: Samples covering the acute and convalescent phases of COVID-19 were provided by collaborators in the United States, Italy and Spain. Deeply sampled blood TCRbeta repertoires from subjects exposed to, actively infected with, or recovered from COVID-19 were included in the dataset. The repertoires were released in a freely available public database intended as a resource for research on the immune response to SARS-CoV-2. A de-identified subject ID, COVID-19 status, age in years and sex were almost always included in the sample metadata. HLA class I and class II types, where available, came from metadata supplied by the sample provider rather than from assay-based typing. The prospective study material was composed of cDNA or gDNA derived from T cells, B-cell-depleted T cells, or PBMCs. Samples came from the ongoing ImmuneRACE study (first 160 participants) plus 1,254 subjects from 6 global collaborators.

General findings and caveats noted by the study authors: How much clinical and demographic metadata was included differed by source and by participant, and the metadata was provided uncurated.

CDR1 MNHGY and CDR2 SAAAGT were looked up in the germline V gene. The V end gives up 6 bases and the J end 5 bases, leaving 6 bases in the junction not matched to a gene. CDR3 length: 14 amino acids, cysteine to phenylalanine. The read is trimmed to its CDR3 DNA, 42 bases read in frame from base 1. The immunoSEQ Assay, a bias-controlled multiplex PCR, was used to amplify TCRbeta CDR3 regions from genomic DNA. From the authors' description of their analysis: Nucleated cell counts per sample were estimated from amplification of reference gene primers within the assay. To quantify the absolute abundance of each unique TCRbeta CDR3 rearrangement, sequence reads were collapsed and filtered. For each sample, productive Simpson clonality was calculated as the square root of Simpson's diversity index across productive rearrangements. TCRdb's version of the immuneACCESS table is confined to in-frame rearrangements and falls short of the full clone set. An unresolved V gene accounts for under half of the shortfall where checked; the remainder is of unknown origin. V and J calls and clone size follow that table, whereas D and trimming were derived from the DNA. For this sample the table gives approximately 100,000 clones, of which roughly 88% were detected only once. The top ten clones comprise roughly 7.7% of the sample.

Whole blood was collected in K2EDTA tubes by collaborating institutions according to the institutions' own protocols. Collaborator samples were shipped for TCRbeta analysis as frozen whole blood, isolated PBMCs, or DNA extracted from either sample type. The sample consisted of peripheral blood. The V and J segments used are TRBV6-8 and TRBJ1-4, with 7 middle bases fitting TRBD1. The TCR sequence derives from a woman aged 80 or over with active or convalescent COVID-19. The DNA sequence is TGTGCCAGCAGACACGACAGGGAAAATGAAAAACTGTTTTTT. It encodes CASRHDRENEKLFF.